These T cell receptor beta chains were read from a single sample in a study of Ad26.COV2.S vaccination and SARS-CoV-2 variants. Sequencing used immunoSEQ multiplex PCR; TCRdb keeps in-frame clones, though not all of them. Of under 600,000 clones in the sample, 70% to 90% were seen once. The material was peripheral blood, obtained in a trial of Ad26.COV2.S vaccine versus placebo. The receptors were sampled from a person aged 18-60 years who received the Ad26.COV2.S COVID-19 vaccine or a placebo. Both conserved end residues are part of each CDR3. Fields, in order: D gene, V gene, clone size, J gene, CDR3 DNA, CDR3 protein. D genes are given only for firm matches. Size values are once, few and many counts, or a class for expanded clones, and some rows have none.

D gene: TRBD1
V gene: TRBV18
clone size: once
J gene: TRBJ1-1
CDR3 DNA: TGTGCCAGCTCACGGGGTACAGGGGTTCCCACTGAAGCTTTCTTT
CDR3 protein: CASSRGTGVPTEAFF

D gene: NA
V gene: TRBV3-1/TRBV3-2
clone size: NA
J gene: TRBJ2-5
CDR3 DNA: TGTGCCAGCAGCCAACAGGGGTCCGAGACCCAGTACTTC
CDR3 protein: CASSQQGSETQYF

D gene: TRBD1
V gene: TRBV5-8
clone size: NA
J gene: TRBJ2-6
CDR3 DNA: TGTGCCAGCTGCTACAGGGGGCGTGGGGCCAACGTCCTGACTTTC
CDR3 protein: CASCYRGRGANVLTF

D gene: NA
V gene: TRBV19
clone size: NA
J gene: TRBJ1-5
CDR3 DNA: TGTGCCAGTAGTATAGGAGGGGGGTTTGGCAATCAGCCCCAGCATTTT
CDR3 protein: CASSIGGGFGNQPQHF

D gene: NA
V gene: TRBV5-6
clone size: NA
J gene: TRBJ2-5
CDR3 DNA: TGTGCCAGCAGCTTGTTAGGCAGGGGGGTTGAGGAGACCCAGTACTTC
CDR3 protein: CASSLLGRGVEETQYF

D gene: NA
V gene: TRBV9
clone size: NA
J gene: TRBJ1-1
CDR3 DNA: TGTGCCAGCAGCCCTACCCGGTCATACACTGAAGCTTTCTTT
CDR3 protein: CASSPTRSYTEAFF

D gene: TRBD2
V gene: TRBV5-1
clone size: NA
J gene: TRBJ2-3
CDR3 DNA: TGCGCCAGCAGCCGGGGACTAGCAGGGGATACGCAGTATTTT
CDR3 protein: CASSRGLAGDTQYF

D gene: TRBD1
V gene: TRBV3-1/TRBV3-2
clone size: NA
J gene: TRBJ1-1
CDR3 DNA: TGTGCCAGCAGCCACGGGACAGGAATTGAAGCTTTCTTT
CDR3 protein: CASSHGTGIEAFF

D gene: TRBD2
V gene: TRBV3-1/TRBV3-2
clone size: NA
J gene: TRBJ2-1
CDR3 DNA: TGTGCCAGCAGCCAGACTAGCGGGAGGGCGGATGAGCAGTTCTTC
CDR3 protein: CASSQTSGRADEQFF

D gene: NA
V gene: TRBV7-3
clone size: NA
J gene: TRBJ2-3
CDR3 DNA: TGTGCCAGCAGCTTAGGACGGTCCCGGTCCTTCACAGATACGCAGTATTTT
CDR3 protein: CASSLGRSRSFTDTQYF

D gene: NA
V gene: TRBV7-9
clone size: once
J gene: TRBJ2-5
CDR3 DNA: TGTGCCAGCAGCTTGCAGGGGCAGTACCAAGAGACCCAGTACTTC
CDR3 protein: CASSLQGQYQETQYF

D gene: TRBD2
V gene: TRBV4-1
clone size: NA
J gene: TRBJ2-1
CDR3 DNA: TGCGCCAGCAGCCAAGATCCCCTAGCGGGAGCCCGTAATGAGCAGTTCTTC
CDR3 protein: CASSQDPLAGARNEQFF

D gene: NA
V gene: TRBV4-1
clone size: NA
J gene: TRBJ1-5
CDR3 DNA: TGCGCCAGCAGCCAAGATCAGGAGGCGCCCCAGCATTTT
CDR3 protein: CASSQDQEAPQHF

D gene: NA
V gene: TRBV10-1
clone size: once
J gene: TRBJ1-5
CDR3 DNA: TGCGCCAGCAGTCCAGGGACGGGACAGCCCCAGCATTTT
CDR3 protein: CASSPGTGQPQHF